Below are 14 T cell receptor beta chains sequenced from a single sample in a study of blood T cell repertoires in COVID-19. Libraries were prepared by immunoSEQ multiplex PCR; TCRdb keeps only in-frame clonotypes and omits some of them. This table has about 280,000 clones, around 85% appearing once. The material sequenced was peripheral blood. The receptors were sampled from a man aged 45-65 years with active or convalescent COVID-19.

This clone was seen a few times. This chain joins TRBV10-3 and TRBJ2-2, with TRBD2 matching over 9 bases. The V gene's germline CDR1 is ENHRY and CDR2 SYGVKD. Trimming at V came to 6 bases and at J to 3 bases, leaving 2 bases not matched to a gene. This CDR3 region has 14 residues. The DNA for the CDR3 is TGTGCCATCAGGGGACTAGCAGACACCGGGGAGCTGTTTTTT. Its protein product is CAIRGLADTGELFF.

V is TRBV2 and J is TRBJ1-6, with 8 bases matching TRBD1. The trim removed 7 bases at V and 0 bases at J, leaving 11 bases unmatched. CDR1 and CDR2 from the germline V gene are SNHLY and FYNNEI. The CDR3 is 18 residues long. CDR3 protein: CASNKDRAESSYNSPLHF. CDR3 sequence (DNA): TGTGCCAGCAATAAGGACAGGGCGGAGAGCTCCTATAATTCACCCCTCCACTTT.

This clone was seen only once. The V call is TRBV12-3 or TRBV12-4, the J call TRBJ1-5; D ambiguous. The V and J ends lost 4 bases and 5 bases respectively, with 9 bases between them. This CDR3 is 13 amino acids long. The CDR3 DNA is TGTGCCAGCAGTTACCTCTCAGATCAGCCCCAGCATTTT. Residues: CASSYLSDQPQHF.

A few counts support this clone. The genes are TRBV15 and TRBJ2-7, with a possible D match to TRBD1 (6 bases). V was clipped by 5 bases and J by 0 bases, with 11 bases between them. In germline, CDR1 is LNHNV, CDR2 YYDKDF (reference sequence). CDR3 length equals 14 residues. The CDR3 DNA reads as TGTGCCACCAGCGCAGACAGGCACTCCTACGAGCAGTACTTC. It yields the protein CATSADRHSYEQYF. Looking up the rest from reference TRBV15 and TRBJ2-7 gives the full variable domain: DAMVIQNPRYQVTQFGKPVTLSCSQTLNHNVMYWYQQKSSQAPKLLFHYYDKDFNNEADTPDNFQSRRPNTSFCFLDIRSPGLGDTAMYLCATSADRHSYEQYFGPGTRLTVT.

Of note for this clone: Mismatch with germline at one junction end may stem from a read error. V usage is TRBV2 and J usage is TRBJ1-2; D gene uncertain. In germline, CDR1 is SNHLY, CDR2 FYNNEI. CDR3 length: 10 residues. Here the CDR3 DNA reads TGTGCCAGCAGGGAGGGAGCTCCTTCCTTC. This translates into CASREGAPSF.

V is TRBV29-1 and J is TRBJ2-1, with D maybe TRBD2 (5 bases). The CDR3 extends over 16 amino acids. Germline-derived CDR1 and CDR2 are SQVTM and ANQGSEA. Trimming pared 4 bases from V and 4 bases from J, leaving 20 bases between. The CDR3 protein is CSVVGWIESGYNEQFF. CDR3 DNA: TGCAGCGTTGTTGGGTGGATAGAGTCGGGGTACAATGAGCAGTTCTTC.

The J gene is TRBJ2-3, the V gene TRBV5-4; the match to TRBD1 covers 9 bases. From germline, CDR1 is SGHNT and CDR2 YYREEE (reference sequence). V lost 2 bases and J lost 3; bases outside the gene matches: 1. This CDR3 contains 14 residues. CDR3 sequence: CASSFGQGTDTQYF. As DNA, the CDR3 is TGTGCCAGCAGCTTCGGACAGGGGACAGATACGCAGTATTTT.

This chain links TRBV5-1 with TRBJ1-1; D possibly corresponds to TRBD1 (5 bases). This CDR3 has 14 residues. Germline CDR1 reads SGHRS; CDR2 reads YFSETQ. V was clipped by 0 bases and J by 4 bases, with 10 bases between them. For the CDR3, the DNA is TGCGCCAGCAGCTTGGAGACAGTCGGCACTGAAGCTTTCTTT. This codes for CASSLETVGTEAFF.

Concerning this clone itself: This may be a read error, as it is one base from a much larger clone. Other DNA sequences of this sample code for an identical CDR3. V is TRBV7-2 and J is TRBJ2-1; 8 bases line up with TRBD2. The CDR3 is 18 residues long. CDR1 is SGHTA and CDR2 is FQGNSA in the germline V gene. CDR3 coding DNA: TGTGCCAGCAGCCTAGCGAAACGGAAGCGGGAGCCTTGGAATGAGCAGTTCTTC. As protein: CASSLAKRKREPWNEQFF.

For the CDR3, the DNA is TGTGCCAGAGCCACTAGCGGGAGGCAGCAGTTCTTC. This gives the protein CARATSGRQQFF. The chain employs TRBV21-1 and TRBJ2-1; whether TRBD2, the table's D call, matches the DNA was not checked. TRBV21-1 is a known pseudogene. This CDR3 has 12 residues.

The chain combines TRBV30 with TRBJ2-1; D might be TRBD2 (5 bases). The CDR3 has 14 amino acids. In germline, CDR1 is GTSNPN, CDR2 SVGIG (reference sequence). Trimming took off 2 bases at V and 12 bases at J, with 20 bases between the two ends. CDR3 in DNA: TGTGCCTGGAGTCGCCCGGGGTCCCGGGCGGGGCAGTTCTTC. Translating gives CAWSRPGSRAGQFF. Variable domain in full (rest from reference TRBV30 and TRBJ2-1): SQTIHQWPATLVQPVGSPLSLECTVEGTSNPNLYWYRQAAGRGLQLLFYSVGIGQISSEVPQNLSASRPQDRQFILSSKKLLLSDSGFYLCAWSRPGSRAGQFFGPGTRLTVL.

This clone occurred once. V gene TRBV5-1 combines with J gene TRBJ2-1; 8 nucleotides match TRBD1. Trimming at V came to 5 bases and at J to 0 bases, leaving 4 bases not matched to a gene. In germline, CDR1 is SGHRS, CDR2 YFSETQ. There are 15 residues in the CDR3. CDR3 bases: TGCGCCAGCAGTCTCGACAGGGGCTCCTACAATGAGCAGTTCTTC. Translating it yields CASSLDRGSYNEQFF.

The rearrangement uses TRBV6-5 and TRBJ1-5, with D unresolved. The CDR3 contains 15 residues. The V end was cut by 9 bases, the J end by 2 bases, with 17 bases between. Germline lookup yields CDR1 MNHEY and CDR2 SVGAGI. CDR3 protein: CASREISNGNQPQHF. CDR3 DNA sequence: TGTGCCAGTCGAGAGATTAGCAATGGCAATCAGCCCCAGCATTTT.

This sequence joins TRBV5-1 and TRBJ1-3; TRBD1 matches at 7 bases. The trim removed 4 bases at V and 0 bases at J, leaving 4 bases unmatched. CDR1 SGHRS and CDR2 YFSETQ come from the germline V gene. CDR3 length: 15 amino acids. In DNA, the CDR3 is TGCGCCAGCAGCCTAGGGGGCAGCTCTGGAAACACCATATATTTT. Amino acid sequence: CASSLGGSSGNTIYF. The entire variable domain, with the rest obtained from reference TRBV5-1 and TRBJ1-3, is as follows: KAGVTQTPRYLIKTRGQQVTLSCSPISGHRSVSWYQQTPGQGLQFLFEYFSETQRNKGNFPGRFSGRQFSNSRSEMNVSTLELGDSALYLCASSLGGSSGNTIYFGEGSWLTVV.